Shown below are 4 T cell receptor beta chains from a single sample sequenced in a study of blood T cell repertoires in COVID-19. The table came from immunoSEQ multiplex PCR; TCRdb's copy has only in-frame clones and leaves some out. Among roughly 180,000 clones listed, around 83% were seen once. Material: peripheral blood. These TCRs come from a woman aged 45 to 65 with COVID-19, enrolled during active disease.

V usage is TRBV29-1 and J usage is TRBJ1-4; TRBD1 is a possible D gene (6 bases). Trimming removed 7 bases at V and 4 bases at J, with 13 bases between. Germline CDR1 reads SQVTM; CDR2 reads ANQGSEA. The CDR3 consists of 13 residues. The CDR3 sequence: CSAGARLNEKLFF. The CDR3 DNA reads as TGCAGCGCGGGGGCCAGACTTAATGAAAAACTGTTTTTT.

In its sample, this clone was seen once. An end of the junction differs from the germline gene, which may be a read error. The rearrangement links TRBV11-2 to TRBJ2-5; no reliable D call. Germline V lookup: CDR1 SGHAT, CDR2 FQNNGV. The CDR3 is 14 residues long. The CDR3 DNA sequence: TGTGCCAGCAGCATAGACCCCGGCCAAGAGACCCAGTACTTC. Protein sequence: CASSIDPGQETQYF.

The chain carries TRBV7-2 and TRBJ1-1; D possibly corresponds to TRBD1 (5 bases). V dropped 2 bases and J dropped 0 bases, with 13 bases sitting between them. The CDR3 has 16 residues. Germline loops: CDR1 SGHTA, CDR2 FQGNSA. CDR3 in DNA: TGTGCCAGCAGCTTACCGACAGCGACCTTGAACACTGAAGCTTTCTTT. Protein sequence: CASSLPTATLNTEAFF. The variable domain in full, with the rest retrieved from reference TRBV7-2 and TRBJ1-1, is GAGVSQSPSNKVTEKGKDVELRCDPISGHTALYWYRQSLGQGLEFLIYFQGNSAPDKSGLPSDRFSAERTGGSVSTLTIQRTQQEDSAVYLCASSLPTATLNTEAFFGQGTRLTVV.

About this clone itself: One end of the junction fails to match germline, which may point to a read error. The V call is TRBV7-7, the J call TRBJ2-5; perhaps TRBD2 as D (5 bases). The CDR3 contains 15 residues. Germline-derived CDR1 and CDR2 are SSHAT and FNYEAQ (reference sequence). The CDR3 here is CASSLVPGTRETQYF. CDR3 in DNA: TGTGCTAGCAGCTTAGTACCGGGAACACGAGAGACCCAGTACTTC. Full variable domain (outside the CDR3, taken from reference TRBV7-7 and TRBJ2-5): GAGVSQSPRYKVTKRGQDVTLRCDPISSHATLYWYQQALGQGPEFLTYFNYEAQPDKSGLPSDRFSAERPEGSISTLTIQRTEQRDSAMYRCASSLVPGTRETQYFGPGTRLLVL.